The 20 T cell receptor beta chains listed next were all sequenced from one sample in a study of somatic mutations in cytotoxic T cells in rheumatoid arthritis. Produced via immunoSEQ multiplex PCR; TCRdb's table is partial and in-frame only. The profile covers around 15,000 clones, with roughly 77% appearing a single time and 14% taken by the ten largest. Sample: CD8+ T cells sorted from blood. The origin of the receptors is an adult with rheumatoid arthritis.

The rearrangement joins TRBV4-1 to TRBJ2-7; the D gene is possibly TRBD2 (5 bases). V was cut by 8 bases and J by 6 bases, with 20 bases left in between. Germline V CDR1 and CDR2: MGHRA, YSYEKL. The CDR3 is 14 amino acids. CDR3 in DNA: TGCGCCAGCGCGACTACCCCCTTAACGGGCGAGCAGTACTTC. Encoded protein: CASATTPLTGEQYF.

The chain links TRBV19 to TRBJ2-7; D gene unclear. The CDR3 spans 14 residues. Trimming removed 4 bases at V and 0 bases at J, with 10 bases between. The germline CDR1 and CDR2 sequences are LNHDA and SQIVND (reference sequence). CDR3 in amino acids: CASSSISTSYEQYF. CDR3 bases: TGTGCCAGTAGTAGTATTTCCACCTCCTACGAGCAGTACTTC. The variable domain in full, with the rest retrieved from reference TRBV19 and TRBJ2-7, is DGGITQSPKYLFRKEGQNVTLSCEQNLNHDAMYWYRQDPGQGLRLIYYSQIVNDFQKGDIAEGYSVSREKKESFPLTVTSAQKNPTAFYLCASSSISTSYEQYFGPGTRLTVT.

The genes are TRBV11-2 and TRBJ2-7; 7 bases match TRBD1. The junction had 7 bases not matched to a gene; V was cut back by 5 bases and J by 3 bases. Germline CDR1 reads SGHAT; CDR2 reads FQNNGV. This CDR3 contains 14 residues. CDR3 residues: CASSPPGQIYEQYF. The CDR3 nucleotides read TGTGCCAGCAGCCCCCCGGGACAGATCTACGAGCAGTACTTC.

The chain employs TRBV19 and TRBJ2-7, with 7 bases fitting TRBD1. The CDR3 sequence is 16 residues long. CDR1 and CDR2 (germline): LNHDA, SQIVND (reference sequence). V trimming: 5 bases; J trimming: 2 bases; junction bases outside the gene matches: 12. The CDR3 reads CASSPGQVTSPYEQYF. CDR3 bases: TGTGCCAGTAGTCCAGGACAGGTTACGAGCCCCTACGAGCAGTACTTC.

The V and J genes are TRBV27 and TRBJ2-7; 7 bases line up with TRBD2. The CDR3 is 14 residues long. V shed 8 bases, J shed 1 base, and the junction held 8 bases outside the gene matches. Germline CDR1 and CDR2: MNHEY and SMNVEV (reference sequence). The CDR3 protein is CASGRGLLSYEQYF. In DNA form, the CDR3 reads TGTGCCAGCGGGAGGGGACTACTTTCCTACGAGCAGTACTTC.

The J gene is TRBJ2-3, the V gene TRBV7-6; 7 bases agree with TRBD2. Trimming removed 2 bases from V and 0 bases from J; junction bases left unmatched: 2. This CDR3 is 15 amino acids long. From germline, CDR1 is SGHVS and CDR2 FNYEAQ. CDR3 residues: CASSLYSGSTDTQYF. Here the CDR3 DNA reads TGTGCCAGCAGCTTATATAGCGGGAGCACAGATACGCAGTATTTT.

The gene calls are TRBV19 and TRBJ1-4, with D tentatively TRBD1 (6 bases). Germline CDR1 LNHDA, CDR2 SQIVND (reference sequence). V was trimmed by 7 bases and J by 7 bases, leaving 10 bases between them. This CDR3 has 12 amino acids. The CDR3 region has the DNA TGTGCCAGTACGGTAGGGGGTGAAAAACTGTTTTTT. This sequence encodes CASTVGGEKLFF.

The chain carries TRBV7-9 and TRBJ1-5; D is ambiguous. This CDR3 contains 15 residues. Trimming took 5 bases from V and 0 from J, leaving 11 bases between them. Germline assignment: CDR1 SEHNR and CDR2 FQNEAQ (reference sequence). The CDR3 DNA reads as TGTGCCAGCAGCCCCCCGGGAGCTAGCAATCAGCCCCAGCATTTT. Translating it yields CASSPPGASNQPQHF.

The gene calls are TRBV5-8 and TRBJ1-2, with D unresolved. The CDR3 consists of 13 residues. V was cut by 0 bases and J by 7 bases, with 10 bases left in between. The germline V gene has CDR1 SGHTS and CDR2 YDEGEE. As DNA, the CDR3 is TGTGCCAGCAGCTTGGTGGCGACCGGTGGCTACACCTTC. It translates to CASSLVATGGYTF.

The chain is built from TRBV6-1 and TRBJ1-2, with 7 bases fitting TRBD1. Germline CDR1 reads MNHNS; CDR2 reads SASEGT. J lost 5 bases, V lost 2 bases, and 14 bases had no gene match. The length of the CDR3 is 17 residues. The CDR3 sequence: CASSEKGGTEISYGYTF. CDR3 bases: TGTGCCAGCAGTGAAAAGGGCGGGACAGAAATTTCTTATGGCTACACCTTC.

The chain couples TRBV7-9 to TRBJ2-1; D unclear. Germline V gene lookup returns CDR1 SEHNR and CDR2 FQNEAQ (reference sequence). Trimming took 5 bases from V and 9 from J, leaving 2 bases between them. The CDR3 has 9 residues. Written as DNA, the CDR3 is TGTGCCAGCAGCCTTGAGCAGTTCTTC. Translating gives CASSLEQFF. The full variable domain, in which reference TRBV7-9 and TRBJ2-1 provide the parts outside the CDR3, is DTGVSQNPRHKITKRGQNVTFRCDPISEHNRLYWYRQTLGQGPEFLTYFQNEAQLEKSRLLSDRFSAERPKGSFSTLEIQRTEQGDSAMYLCASSLEQFFGPGTRLTVL.

The chain employs TRBV5-4 and TRBJ1-2; a weak D match, TRBD1 (6 bases). The CDR3 consists of 15 residues. Trimming removed 2 bases from V and 2 bases from J, with 13 bases in between. Germline V gene sequence: CDR1 SGHNT, CDR2 YYREEE (reference sequence). DNA of the CDR3: TGTGCCAGCAGCTTTGGCACAGGGAACAACTATGGCTACACCTTC. This gives the protein CASSFGTGNNYGYTF.

The chain recombines TRBV2 with TRBJ2-1; no clear D. The CDR3 length is 10 residues. V lost 3 bases and J 9 bases, leaving 3 bases between the germline ends. Germline V CDR1 and CDR2: SNHLY, FYNNEI. DNA for the CDR3: TGTGCCAGCAGTGAGTTTGAGCAGTTCTTC. Translation gives CASSEFEQFF.

In its sample, this clone was seen a few times. This chain joins TRBV29-1 and TRBJ1-2; D ambiguous. This CDR3 contains 8 residues. V dropped 8 bases and J dropped 6 bases, with 4 bases sitting between them. Germline CDR1 reads SQVTM; CDR2 reads ANQGSEA. In DNA, the CDR3 is TGCAGCTCGGATGGCTACACCTTC. Protein sequence: CSSDGYTF.

V gene TRBV2 combines with J gene TRBJ2-7; 10 bases are a match to TRBD2. This CDR3 has 14 amino acids. Trimming removed 4 bases from V and 2 bases from J; junction bases left unmatched: 2. Germline CDR1 reads SNHLY; CDR2 reads FYNNEI. The DNA of the CDR3 is TGTGCCAGCAGTGGGACTAGCGGCACCTACGAGCAGTACTTC. Its protein product is CASSGTSGTYEQYF.

The genes are TRBV18 and TRBJ2-3; the D is unclear. The length of the CDR3 is 14 residues. The germline gives CDR1 KGHSH, CDR2 LQKENI. Trimming cost V 3 bases and J 2 bases, with 9 bases left between them. Written as DNA, the CDR3 is TGTGCCAGCTCACCGGCCGGCCCCACAGATACGCAGTATTTT. This translates into CASSPAGPTDTQYF.

To note about this clone: This sample also contains other DNA sequences that code for the same CDR3. The chain is built from TRBV2 and TRBJ2-1; 12 bases fit TRBD2. Losses at the gene ends were 4 bases for V and 4 bases for J; bases not matched to a gene: 5. Looked up from germline, CDR1 is SNHLY and CDR2 is FYNNEI. This CDR3 is built from 16 residues. Here the CDR3 DNA reads TGTGCCAGCAGTGGGCTAGCGGGAGGGCTGTACAATGAGCAGTTCTTC. It is translated as CASSGLAGGLYNEQFF.

The chain links TRBV5-1 to TRBJ2-1; no definite D call. Trimming removed 2 bases from V and 3 bases from J, with 9 bases in between. Germline V gives CDR1 SGHRS, CDR2 YFSETQ. The CDR3 runs 14 residues. CDR3 sequence reads: CASSFRSGYNEQFF. CDR3 coding DNA: TGCGCCAGCAGCTTCAGATCTGGCTACAATGAGCAGTTCTTC.

This clone was detected a few times. V usage is TRBV30 and J usage is TRBJ1-1; D may be TRBD1 (5 bases). The length of the CDR3 is 13 residues. V lost 4 bases, J lost 6 bases, and 15 bases lay in between. Germline V gene lookup returns CDR1 GTSNPN and CDR2 SVGIG (reference sequence). The CDR3 protein is CAWTRERGAEAFF. In DNA, the CDR3 is TGTGCCTGGACCCGGGAGCGGGGGGCTGAAGCTTTCTTT.

The chain employs TRBV7-6 and TRBJ2-2; 9 positions match TRBD1. J was trimmed by 7 bases and V by 5 bases; bases with no gene match: 8. The CDR3 loop spans 15 amino acids. Germline CDR1 SGHVS, CDR2 FNYEAQ. In DNA form, the CDR3 reads TGTGCCAGCAGCCGCACGGGACAGGGAAGCGGGGAGCTGTTTTTT. Translated, it gives CASSRTGQGSGELFF.